This T cell receptor beta chain was recovered during a study of beta chain features in type 1 diabetes. The CDR3 consists of 16 residues. Germline V lookup: CDR1 LNHDA, CDR2 SQIVND (reference sequence). V lost 6 bases and J 1 base, leaving 15 bases between the germline ends. Note on this clone: Its target is not known.

Sequenced material consisted of expressed TCRB transcripts (all of the isolated RNA was reverse transcribed). Profiled with immunoSEQ multiplex PCR; TCRdb holds only in-frame clones, not every one. The sample records a few hundred thousand clones, roughly 9.8% being singletons. Points from the study as a whole: A possible short-template PCR bias applies equally to patients and controls. People with Type 1 diabetes carried modestly yet significantly shorter TCRB CDR3s in all four CD4+ subsets.

By way of CD45RO/CCR7/CD25/CD127/CD95/CD27, the CD4+ regulatory, stem cell-like memory, central memory and naive cells were sorted. The rearrangement links TRBV19 to TRBJ2-2; D may match TRBD1 or TRBD2 (6 bases each). This TCR came from a man younger than 45 with type 1 diabetes. The sequenced material came from central memory CD4+ T cells from blood. The CDR3 DNA follows: TGTGCCAGTAGCCCCTCGGGGGCCCAGAACACCGGGGAGCTGTTTTTT. This gives the protein CASSPSGAQNTGELFF.